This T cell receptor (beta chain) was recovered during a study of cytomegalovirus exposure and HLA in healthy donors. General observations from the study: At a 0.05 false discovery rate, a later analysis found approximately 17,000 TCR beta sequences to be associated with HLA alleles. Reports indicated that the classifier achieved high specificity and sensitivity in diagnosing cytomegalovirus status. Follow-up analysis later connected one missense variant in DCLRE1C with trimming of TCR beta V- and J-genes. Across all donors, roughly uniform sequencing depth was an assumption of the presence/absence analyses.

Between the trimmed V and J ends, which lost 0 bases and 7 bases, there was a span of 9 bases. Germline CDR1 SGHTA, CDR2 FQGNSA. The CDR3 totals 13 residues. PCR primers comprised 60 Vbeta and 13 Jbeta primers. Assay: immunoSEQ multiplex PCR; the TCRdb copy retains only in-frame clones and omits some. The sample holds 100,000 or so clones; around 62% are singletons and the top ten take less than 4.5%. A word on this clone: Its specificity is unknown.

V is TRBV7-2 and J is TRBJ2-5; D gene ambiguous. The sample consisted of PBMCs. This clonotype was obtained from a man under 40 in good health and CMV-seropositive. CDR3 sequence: CASSLAPHGTQYF. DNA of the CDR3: TGTGCCAGCAGCTTAGCCCCCCACGGGACCCAGTACTTC.